These 24 T cell receptor beta chains came from one sample sequenced in a study of blood T cell repertoires in COVID-19 (dated by TCRdb to 2020 to 2021). Libraries were prepared through the immunoSEQ multiplex PCR assay. Entries here come from immuneACCESS through TCRdb and include only in-frame sequences with V and J called. Some clones fail to appear in such tables; in the studies checked, an unresolved V gene covers under half of the shortfall, and the cause of the remainder is unknown. This sample comprises roughly 150,000 clones, nearly 80% of them detected only once. 14% of the sample is held by the ten biggest clonotypes. Sequenced input: peripheral blood. The receptors shown here come from an elderly woman with acute or convalescent COVID-19.

The chain carries TRBV10-2 and TRBJ1-2; D gene uncertain. CDR1 is WSHSY, CDR2 SAAADI, per germline. This CDR3 spans 12 amino acids. V dropped 2 bases and J dropped 13 bases, with 14 bases sitting between them. This CDR3 is CASSEVQVYFTF. CDR3 bases: TGCGCCAGCAGTGAGGTCCAGGTTTACTTCACCTTC.

This clone has just one count. This chain links TRBV5-4 with TRBJ1-1; D is undetermined. CDR3 size: 13 residues. Trimming took 4 bases from V and 0 from J, leaving 7 bases between them. CDR1 SGHNT and CDR2 YYREEE come from the germline V gene (reference sequence). As DNA, the CDR3 is TGTGCCAGCAGCGCCTCGGTGAACACTGAAGCTTTCTTT. Its protein is CASSASVNTEAFF.

This clone occurred a few times. This chain joins TRBV6-1 and TRBJ2-7; no definite D call. Germline-derived CDR1 and CDR2 are MNHNS and SASEGT. The CDR3 runs to 15 residues. Trimming stripped 1 base from V and 3 bases from J, with 13 bases between. The CDR3 loop is CASSEGPIDLYEQYF. The CDR3 nucleotides are TGTGCCAGCAGTGAAGGGCCGATTGATCTCTACGAGCAGTACTTC.

This clone was counted between two and nine times. The rearrangement joins TRBV18 to TRBJ2-7; 8 positions agree with TRBD1. Losses at the gene ends were 5 bases for V and 8 bases for J; bases not matched to a gene: 11. This CDR3 has 14 residues. CDR1 and CDR2 (germline): KGHSH, LQKENI. The DNA of the CDR3 is TGTGCCAGCTCATCGGGACAGGCAACCCGTCAGCAGTACTTC. Protein product: CASSSGQATRQQYF.

This clone was counted many times. The sample carries other DNA sequences with the same CDR3. The chain employs TRBV20-1 and TRBJ2-1; D possibly corresponds to TRBD1 (6 bases). The CDR3 loop spans 11 amino acids. Germline V gene sequence: CDR1 DFQATT, CDR2 SNEGSKA (reference sequence). The ends were cut back, 6 bases at V and 5 bases at J, with 8 bases in the middle. The CDR3 bases are TGCAGTGCGGACAGAAACAATGAGCAGTTCTTC. This translates into CSADRNNEQFF.

The V gene is TRBV19, the J gene TRBJ1-2; D is unresolved. The V and J ends lost 6 bases and 4 bases respectively, with 9 bases between them. The length of the CDR3 is 12 residues. Germline CDR1 reads LNHDA; CDR2 reads SQIVND (reference sequence). The CDR3 protein is CASSYRVYGYTF. The CDR3 bases are TGTGCCAGTAGCTACAGAGTCTATGGCTACACCTTC. The full variable domain, in which reference TRBV19 and TRBJ1-2 provide the parts outside the CDR3, is DGGITQSPKYLFRKEGQNVTLSCEQNLNHDAMYWYRQDPGQGLRLIYYSQIVNDFQKGDIAEGYSVSREKKESFPLTVTSAQKNPTAFYLCASSYRVYGYTFGSGTRLTVV.

The genes are TRBV7-9 and TRBJ2-2; TRBD1 matches at 8 bases. Unmatched junction bases numbered 6, after V lost 2 bases and J lost 7 bases. The germline CDR1 and CDR2 sequences are SEHNR and FQNEAQ (reference sequence). The CDR3 extends over 15 amino acids. This CDR3 reads CASSLRTGSSGELFF. The CDR3 DNA is TGTGCCAGCAGCTTAAGGACAGGGTCTAGCGGGGAGCTGTTTTTT.

V is TRBV5-1 and J is TRBJ2-7, with TRBD1 matching over 8 bases. Germline V lookup: CDR1 SGHRS, CDR2 YFSETQ. Germline trimming cut 3 bases from V and 4 bases from J; bases unmatched to any gene: 6. The CDR3 has 14 amino acids. CDR3 in DNA: TGCGCCAGCAGCTGGGGACAGGACAGTTACGAGCAGTACTTC. It is translated as CASSWGQDSYEQYF.

The chain is built from TRBV5-1 and TRBJ2-7; 7 bases agree with TRBD1. The CDR3 sequence is 13 residues long. In germline, CDR1 is SGHRS, CDR2 YFSETQ. V was pared by 3 bases and J by 3 bases, with 3 bases of the junction left unmatched. The CDR3 DNA is TGCGCCAGCAGCTCAGGGGGTATCTACGAGCAGTACTTC. It codes for CASSSGGIYEQYF.

This clone has just one count. V is TRBV2 and J is TRBJ2-7, with 7 bases that match TRBD1. The CDR3 sequence is 13 residues long. Germline V gene data show CDR1 as SNHLY and CDR2 as FYNNEI. The V gene end was trimmed by 7 bases and the J gene end by 6 bases; junction bases not matched to a gene: 9. CDR3: CASTRQGWGEQYF. The CDR3, as DNA: TGTGCCAGCACCCGACAGGGTTGGGGCGAGCAGTACTTC.

V gene TRBV7-8 combines with J gene TRBJ1-1; D possibly corresponds to TRBD1 (6 bases). This CDR3 is 15 amino acids long. Germline V lookup: CDR1 SGHVS, CDR2 FQNEAQ. The germline V and J ends were trimmed by 2 bases and 1 base, with 11 bases remaining between them. The CDR3 region has the DNA TGTGCCAGCAGCTTACCGGGACAAGAGAACACTGAAGCTTTCTTT. Its translation is CASSLPGQENTEAFF.

This clone was counted ten times or more. The chain joins TRBV6-5 to TRBJ2-2; D uncertain. CDR3 length: 15 amino acids. Trimming stripped 5 bases from V and 0 bases from J, with 10 bases between. Germline assignment: CDR1 MNHEY and CDR2 SVGAGI. The CDR3 region has the DNA TGTGCCAGCAGTCCCCAGCGCGCGAACACCGGGGAGCTGTTTTTT. This sequence encodes CASSPQRANTGELFF.

The gene calls are TRBV3-1 (or the pseudogene TRBV3-2) and TRBJ1-1; TRBD1 might be the D (6 bases). The CDR3 loop spans 15 amino acids. V lost 4 bases to trimming and J lost 1 base, with 13 bases between them. Germline CDR1 is LGHDT and CDR2 is YNNKEL (reference sequence). The CDR3 loop reads CASSPGHLGNTEAFF. The CDR3, as DNA: TGTGCCAGCAGCCCGGGACACCTGGGGAACACTGAAGCTTTCTTT.

The chain carries TRBV7-9 and TRBJ1-3; D perhaps matches TRBD1 (5 bases). Germline V gives CDR1 SEHNR, CDR2 FQNEAQ (reference sequence). The CDR3 spans 15 residues. V shed 0 bases and J shed 4 bases, with 10 bases lying between them. CDR3 protein: CASSLAGAGGNTIYF. Here the CDR3 DNA reads TGTGCCAGCAGCTTAGCAGGGGCAGGAGGAAACACCATATATTTT. The variable domain in full, completed from reference TRBV7-9 and TRBJ1-3, reads DTGVSQNPRHKITKRGQNVTFRCDPISEHNRLYWYRQTLGQGPEFLTYFQNEAQLEKSRLLSDRFSAERPKGSFSTLEIQRTEQGDSAMYLCASSLAGAGGNTIYFGEGSWLTVV.

The chain is built from TRBV3-1 (or the pseudogene TRBV3-2) and TRBJ1-1; D is undetermined. Germline values: CDR1 LGHDT, CDR2 YNNKEL (reference sequence). Trimming left V 3 bases short and J 0 bases short, with 8 bases between. The CDR3 sequence is 14 residues long. The CDR3 spells CASSQGSLNTEAFF. The CDR3 DNA sequence: TGTGCCAGCAGCCAGGGCAGCTTGAACACTGAAGCTTTCTTT.

The chain couples TRBV4-2 to TRBJ1-6; D gene ambiguous. In germline, CDR1 is LGHNA, CDR2 YNFKEQ. V was cut by 0 bases and J by 0 bases, with 12 bases left in between. The CDR3 spans 18 residues. The chain's CDR3 is CASSQDSRRSSYNSPLHF. CDR3 in DNA: TGTGCCAGCAGCCAAGATTCGAGACGGAGCTCCTATAATTCACCCCTCCACTTT.

Of note for this clone: Compared with germline, one end of the junction differs, possibly owing to a read error. V and J are TRBV7-7 and TRBJ2-7, with D maybe TRBD2 (5 bases). The CDR3 consists of 14 residues. Per the germline V gene, CDR1 is SSHAT and CDR2 is FNYEAQ (reference sequence). The CDR3 DNA is TGTGCTAGCAGCTTAGGAGGAGGATCCTACGAGCAGTACTTC. This sequence encodes CASSLGGGSYEQYF.

This clone occurred a few times. The J gene is TRBJ2-2, the V gene TRBV7-9, with 11 bases matching TRBD2. The CDR3 loop spans 15 amino acids. The V gene end was trimmed by 5 bases and the J gene end by 5 bases; junction bases not matched to a gene: 4. Germline loops: CDR1 SEHNR, CDR2 FQNEAQ (reference sequence). This CDR3 is CASSGSGRETGELFF. The CDR3 DNA is TGTGCCAGCAGCGGTAGCGGGAGGGAGACCGGGGAGCTGTTTTTT. The whole variable domain, remainder taken from reference TRBV7-9 and TRBJ2-2, is DTGVSQNPRHKITKRGQNVTFRCDPISEHNRLYWYRQTLGQGPEFLTYFQNEAQLEKSRLLSDRFSAERPKGSFSTLEIQRTEQGDSAMYLCASSGSGRETGELFFGEGSRLTVL.

The chain carries TRBV11-2 and TRBJ2-1; 9 positions agree with TRBD2. The CDR3 length is 17 residues. J lost 7 bases, V lost 3 bases, and 13 bases had no gene match. Germline V gene lookup returns CDR1 SGHAT and CDR2 FQNNGV. The CDR3 sequence is CASSFSGFLAGFNEQFF. DNA of the CDR3: TGTGCCAGCAGCTTCTCCGGTTTCCTAGCGGGGTTTAATGAGCAGTTCTTC.

The CDR3 sequence: CASSEGNTGWIYGYTF. The CDR3 DNA reads as TGTGCCAGCAGTGAAGGAAACACAGGTTGGATCTATGGCTACACCTTC. The V and J genes are TRBV2 and TRBJ1-2; D is perhaps TRBD1 (5 bases). This CDR3 spans 16 amino acids. The V gene's germline CDR1 is SNHLY and CDR2 FYNNEI. V was trimmed by 1 base and J by 4 bases, leaving 16 bases between them.

This chain connects TRBV4-2 to TRBJ2-3; 9 bases line up with TRBD2. Germline values: CDR1 LGHNA, CDR2 YNFKEQ. The trim removed 5 bases at V and 2 bases at J, leaving 8 bases unmatched. This CDR3 spans 16 amino acids. CDR3 amino acids: CASSTLAGPNTDTQYF. Written as DNA, the CDR3 is TGTGCCAGCAGCACTCTAGCGGGGCCAAACACAGATACGCAGTATTTT.

The chain recombines TRBV27 with TRBJ2-7, with 9 positions matching TRBD1. Unmatched junction bases numbered 6, after V lost 2 bases and J lost 1 base. Germline values: CDR1 MNHEY, CDR2 SMNVEV (reference sequence). The length of the CDR3 is 16 residues. CDR3 loop: CASSLVGQGRSYEQYF. The CDR3 DNA follows: TGTGCCAGCAGTTTAGTGGGACAGGGCCGTTCCTACGAGCAGTACTTC.

The gene calls are TRBV5-4 and TRBJ2-2, with 10 bases that match TRBD2. V was pared by 4 bases and J by 4 bases, with 7 bases of the junction left unmatched. Germline V gene data show CDR1 as SGHNT and CDR2 as YYREEE (reference sequence). The CDR3 contains 16 residues. CDR3 amino acids: CASSTHTSGITGELFF. Written as DNA, the CDR3 is TGTGCCAGCAGCACGCACACTAGCGGGATCACCGGGGAGCTGTTTTTT.

The chain combines TRBV19 with TRBJ1-5; weak D call: TRBD1 (6 bases). Germline-derived CDR1 and CDR2 are LNHDA and SQIVND (reference sequence). The CDR3 is 14 residues long. V lost 8 bases, J lost 3 bases, and 14 bases lay in between. The CDR3 protein is CASRKTGLNQPQHF. CDR3 DNA sequence: TGTGCCAGTCGTAAGACAGGACTCAATCAGCCCCAGCATTTT.